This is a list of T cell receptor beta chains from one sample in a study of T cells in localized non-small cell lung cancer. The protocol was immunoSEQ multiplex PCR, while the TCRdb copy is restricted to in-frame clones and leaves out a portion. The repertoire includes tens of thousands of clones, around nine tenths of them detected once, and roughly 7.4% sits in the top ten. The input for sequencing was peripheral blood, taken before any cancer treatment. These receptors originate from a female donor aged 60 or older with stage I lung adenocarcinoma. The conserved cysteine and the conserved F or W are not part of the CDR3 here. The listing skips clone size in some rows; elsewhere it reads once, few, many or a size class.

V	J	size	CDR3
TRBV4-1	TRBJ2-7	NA	ASSGTEAYEQY
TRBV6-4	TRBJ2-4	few	ASSSRDDNIQY
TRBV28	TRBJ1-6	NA	ASSLAHNVEFLH
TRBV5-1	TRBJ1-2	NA	ASSESGQGNYGYT
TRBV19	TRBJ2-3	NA	ASRFSGVSDTQY
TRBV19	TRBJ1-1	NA	ASSIGQETTEAF
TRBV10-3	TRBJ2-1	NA	AIKTGGSYNEQF
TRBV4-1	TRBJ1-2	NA	ASSQEIGPRSYT
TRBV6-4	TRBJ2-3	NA	ASSGDSTDTQY
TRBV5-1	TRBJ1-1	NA	ASSPRQGLNTEAF
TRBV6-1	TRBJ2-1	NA	ASRPRGYNEQF
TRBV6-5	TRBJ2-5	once	ASSYGTSGGAQY
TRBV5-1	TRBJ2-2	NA	ASSLVQGAPGELF
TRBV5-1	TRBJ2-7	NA	ASSLAWNEQY
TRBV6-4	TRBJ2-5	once	ASRDRDPRETQY
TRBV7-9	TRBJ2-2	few	ASSPDRGTNTEELF
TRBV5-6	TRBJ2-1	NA	ASSLPQGASKLNEQF
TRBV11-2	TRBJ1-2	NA	ASSLDRGVEGYT
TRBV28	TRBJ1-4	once	ASRLEGHGNEKLF
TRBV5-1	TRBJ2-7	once	ASSPWRTLRDYEQY
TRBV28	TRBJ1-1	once	ASSFPTEAF
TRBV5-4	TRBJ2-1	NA	ASSPRLAGDNEQF
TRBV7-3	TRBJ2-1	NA	ASSSRRASSYNEQF
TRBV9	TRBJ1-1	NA	ASSGGYRNTEAF
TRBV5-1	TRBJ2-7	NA	ASSLVRRGTYEQY
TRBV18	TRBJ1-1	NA	ASSPLAQMNTEAF
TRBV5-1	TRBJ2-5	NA	ASSLPVGEETQY
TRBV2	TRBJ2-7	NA	ASSVQGGYEQY
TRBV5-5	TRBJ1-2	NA	ASSPRFTYGYT
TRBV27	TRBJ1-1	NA	ASSLYGYMNTEAF
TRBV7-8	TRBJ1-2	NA	ASSLSGQGLGGYT
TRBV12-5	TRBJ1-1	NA	ASGLARQRGNTEAF
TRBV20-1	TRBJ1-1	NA	SARLNTEAF
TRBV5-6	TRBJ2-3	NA	ASSLAVWTDTQY
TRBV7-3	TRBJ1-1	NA	ASSLGAGTEAF
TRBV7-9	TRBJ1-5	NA	ASSQRSDQFSNQPQH
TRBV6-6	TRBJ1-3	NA	ASTSRASGNTIY
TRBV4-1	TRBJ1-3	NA	ASSQEGVMSGNTIY